One TCR beta chain is described in this entry. The data derive from a study of blood T cell repertoires in COVID-19. For the study at large: T cells, B-cell-depleted T cells, or PBMCs provided the cDNA or gDNA that served as material.

Trimming removed 4 bases at V and 5 bases at J, with 12 bases between. Germline values: CDR1 LGHDT, CDR2 YNNKEL (reference sequence). This CDR3 comprises 14 residues. Enrolled during active infection, Seattle patients were then followed longitudinally. This table comes from immunoSEQ multiplex PCR, and its TCRdb copy is limited to in-frame clones, with some not included. The table records over 450,000 clones, roughly 89% of them present only once. The sequenced sample consisted of peripheral blood. This TCR derives from a man aged 18-30 years with COVID-19, enrolled during active disease. The chain has TRBV3-1 (or the pseudogene TRBV3-2) and TRBJ1-5, with D possibly matching TRBD1 (5 bases). CDR3 DNA sequence: TGTGCCAGCAGCCTCTCGGGAGGGGATCAGCCCCAGCATTTT. Its translation is CASSLSGGDQPQHF.